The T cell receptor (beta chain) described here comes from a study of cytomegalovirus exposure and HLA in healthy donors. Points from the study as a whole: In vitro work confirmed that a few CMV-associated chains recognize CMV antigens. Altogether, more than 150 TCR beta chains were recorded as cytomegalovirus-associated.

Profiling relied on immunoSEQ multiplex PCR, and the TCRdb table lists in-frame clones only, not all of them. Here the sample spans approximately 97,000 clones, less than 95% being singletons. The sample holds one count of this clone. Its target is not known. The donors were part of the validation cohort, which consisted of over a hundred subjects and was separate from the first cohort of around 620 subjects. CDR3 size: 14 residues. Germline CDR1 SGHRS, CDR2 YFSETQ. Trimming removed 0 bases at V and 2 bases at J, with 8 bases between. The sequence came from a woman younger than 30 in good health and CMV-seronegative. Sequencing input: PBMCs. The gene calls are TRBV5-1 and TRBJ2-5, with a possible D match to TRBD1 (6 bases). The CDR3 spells CASSLATGQETQYF. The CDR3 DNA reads TGCGCCAGCAGCTTGGCGACAGGTCAAGAGACCCAGTACTTC.